Shown below are 29 T cell receptor beta chains from a single sample sequenced in a study of cytomegalovirus exposure and HLA in healthy donors. PCR employed 60 Vbeta and 13 Jbeta primers. TCRdb's copy holds only in-frame clones and misses some; the assay was immunoSEQ multiplex PCR. This table holds about 150,000 clones, around 80% found once. The sequencing sample was made of PBMCs. The receptors come from a middle-aged man in good health and CMV-seropositive.

This sequence joins TRBV4-2 and TRBJ1-2; possibly TRBD1 for D (5 bases). The germline gives CDR1 LGHNA, CDR2 YNFKEQ. Trimming stripped 5 bases from V and 7 bases from J, with 17 bases between. The CDR3 is 14 amino acids. The DNA of the CDR3 is TGTGCCAGCAGCTTGAGTCGGGGGGAACGTGGCTACACCTTC. It yields the protein CASSLSRGERGYTF.

V usage is TRBV9 and J usage is TRBJ1-4; D is uncertain. Germline loops: CDR1 SGDLS, CDR2 YYNGEE. The CDR3 is made up of 16 amino acids. V dropped 0 bases and J dropped 0 bases, with 9 bases sitting between them. The CDR3 loop is CASSVDVGATNEKLFF. The CDR3 bases are TGTGCCAGCAGCGTAGATGTAGGAGCAACTAATGAAAAACTGTTTTTT.

The J gene is TRBJ2-1, the V gene TRBV7-8; the D gene is possibly TRBD2 (6 bases). This CDR3 spans 12 amino acids. Germline V lookup: CDR1 SGHVS, CDR2 FQNEAQ. V dropped 1 base and J dropped 12 bases, with 10 bases sitting between them. DNA for the CDR3: TGTGCCAGCAGCTTAGAGGTAGCGGTGCAGTTCTTC. Amino acids: CASSLEVAVQFF.

The chain links TRBV28 to TRBJ2-3, with TRBD2 as a possible D gene (6 bases). V was shortened by 1 base and J by 0 bases, with 17 bases between the two germline ends. Germline CDR1 is MDHEN and CDR2 is SYDVKM. This CDR3 is 18 amino acids long. CDR3 nucleotides: TGTGCCAGCAGTTTATCCCATATCGCGGGGCCTAGCACAGATACGCAGTATTTT. Protein sequence: CASSLSHIAGPSTDTQYF.

The V call is TRBV9, the J call TRBJ2-3; 7 positions match TRBD2. The CDR3 spans 17 residues. Unmatched junction bases numbered 8, after V lost 0 bases and J lost 1 base. From germline, CDR1 is SGDLS and CDR2 YYNGEE. The DNA for the CDR3 is TGTGCCAGCAGCGTAGCTGGGGGGGTCCTGGGCACAGATACGCAGTATTTT. Amino acid sequence: CASSVAGGVLGTDTQYF.

The genes are TRBV6-5 and TRBJ2-1; 10 bases match TRBD1. Germline assignment: CDR1 MNHEY and CDR2 SVGAGI. CDR3 size: 14 residues. After removal of 8 bases from V and 6 bases from J, the junction contained 7 bases not matched to a gene. This CDR3 is CASAPDRGSNEQFF. CDR3 in DNA: TGTGCCAGCGCTCCGGACAGGGGGAGCAATGAGCAGTTCTTC.

This chain links TRBV7-6 with TRBJ2-7; TRBD1 matches at 7 bases. The CDR3 extends over 15 amino acids. Germline trimming cut 2 bases from V and 2 bases from J; bases unmatched to any gene: 6. The V gene's germline CDR1 is SGHVS and CDR2 FNYEAQ. The CDR3 is CASSLTGDGAYEQYF. CDR3 DNA: TGTGCCAGCAGCTTAACAGGGGACGGGGCCTACGAGCAGTACTTC.

As to this clone: The same CDR3 is also encoded by other DNA sequences in this sample. The gene calls are TRBV7-9 and TRBJ2-5, with 10 bases fitting TRBD2. V was pared by 3 bases and J by 2 bases, with 0 bases of the junction left unmatched. Germline values: CDR1 SEHNR, CDR2 FQNEAQ (reference sequence). The CDR3 is made up of 14 amino acids. Here the CDR3 DNA reads TGTGCCAGCAGCTTGACTAGCGGGCAAGAGACCCAGTACTTC. It encodes CASSLTSGQETQYF.

This chain links TRBV10-3 with TRBJ1-1; D is perhaps TRBD1 (5 bases). V lost 4 bases to trimming and J lost 0 bases, with 9 bases between them. The CDR3 loop spans 14 amino acids. Per germline, CDR1 ENHRY and CDR2 SYGVKD. As DNA, the CDR3 is TGTGCCATCAGTGCCAGACAGATGAACACTGAAGCTTTCTTT. Its protein is CAISARQMNTEAFF.

Only one count was recorded for this clone. The chain links TRBV4-3 to TRBJ2-3; 7 bases line up with TRBD2. Per the germline V gene, CDR1 is LGHNA and CDR2 is YSLEER. The CDR3 spans 16 residues. The ends lost 7 bases at V and 5 bases at J; junction bases unmatched: 15. The DNA for the CDR3 is TGCGCCAGCACCATCTTGCCCGGACTAGTTCTAGATACGCAGTATTTT. Translation gives CASTILPGLVLDTQYF.

J is TRBJ2-7 and V is TRBV5-8; the match to TRBD2 covers 7 bases. Germline V gene sequence: CDR1 SGHTS, CDR2 YDEGEE. The CDR3 length is 16 residues. Trimming cost V 5 bases and J 5 bases; bases outside gene matches: 16. The CDR3: CASSFARAGVGHEQYF. The CDR3 DNA is TGTGCCAGCAGTTTTGCCCGGGCGGGAGTGGGGCACGAGCAGTACTTC.

This chain joins TRBV28 and TRBJ1-5; D gene uncertain. CDR1 is MDHEN, CDR2 SYDVKM, per germline. V gave up 8 bases and J gave up 0 bases, with 20 bases separating them. The CDR3 consists of 17 residues. CDR3 in DNA: TGTGCCAGCGACCACCTGAACAGAGTGTATAGCAATCAGCCCCAGCATTTT. Translated: CASDHLNRVYSNQPQHF.

The chain combines TRBV10-3 with TRBJ2-7; 9 bases match TRBD2. The CDR3 loop spans 13 amino acids. Per the germline V gene, CDR1 is ENHRY and CDR2 is SYGVKD. V lost 6 bases to trimming and J lost 5 bases; unmatched junction nucleotides: 5. The CDR3 coding sequence is TGTGCCATCAGGTTAGCGGGAGTCAACGAGCAGTACTTC. Amino acid sequence: CAIRLAGVNEQYF.

The V gene is TRBV10-3, the J gene TRBJ1-1; TRBD1 is a possible D gene (5 bases). Trimming removed 4 bases at V and 1 base at J, with 7 bases between. The germline V gene has CDR1 ENHRY and CDR2 SYGVKD. The CDR3 length is 13 residues. The CDR3, as DNA: TGTGCCATCAGTGTCGGACAGAACACTGAAGCTTTCTTT. This sequence encodes CAISVGQNTEAFF.

The chain links TRBV6-1 to TRBJ1-2, with 12 bases aligning to TRBD1. CDR3 length: 14 residues. J lost 6 bases, V lost 6 bases, and 5 bases had no gene match. Germline V lookup: CDR1 MNHNS, CDR2 SASEGT. CDR3: CASRERDRGHGYTF. The DNA of the CDR3 is TGTGCCAGCAGAGAACGGGACAGGGGGCATGGCTACACCTTC.

This clone has more than one count but fewer than ten. The chain recombines TRBV5-1 with TRBJ2-5, with D possibly matching TRBD2 (6 bases). This CDR3 contains 16 residues. Germline loops: CDR1 SGHRS, CDR2 YFSETQ. V lost 7 bases and J 0 bases, leaving 19 bases between the germline ends. The CDR3 DNA is TGCGCCAGCCTGGGAGGCACAGGAGGGTACCAAGAGACCCAGTACTTC. Translating it yields CASLGGTGGYQETQYF. Looking up the rest from reference TRBV5-1 and TRBJ2-5 gives the full variable domain: KAGVTQTPRYLIKTRGQQVTLSCSPISGHRSVSWYQQTPGQGLQFLFEYFSETQRNKGNFPGRFSGRQFSNSRSEMNVSTLELGDSALYLCASLGGTGGYQETQYFGPGTRLLVL.

This clone showed up just once. This sequence joins TRBV29-1 and TRBJ2-7; D is possibly TRBD2 (5 bases). The germline gives CDR1 SQVTM, CDR2 ANQGSEA. This CDR3 has 13 residues. Trimming took 5 bases from V and 0 from J, leaving 11 bases between them. The CDR3 spells CSVWTPSSYEQYF. As DNA, the CDR3 is TGCAGCGTTTGGACTCCCAGCTCCTACGAGCAGTACTTC.

About this clone: In the same sample, other DNA sequences code for this CDR3. The chain recombines TRBV6-5 with TRBJ2-7; 7 nucleotides align to TRBD1. The CDR3 length is 15 residues. CDR1 and CDR2 (germline): MNHEY, SVGAGI. The V and J ends lost 5 bases and 0 bases, in that order; junction bases with no gene match: 7. The CDR3: CASSKGQVSSYEQYF. In nucleotides, the CDR3 is TGTGCCAGCAGTAAAGGACAGGTGAGCTCCTACGAGCAGTACTTC.

The CDR3 reads CASRRLDTGELFF. In DNA, the CDR3 is TGTGCCAGCAGGCGACTGGACACCGGGGAGCTGTTTTTT. The J gene is TRBJ2-2, the V gene TRBV11-1; D not certain. Germline CDR1 reads SGHAT; CDR2 reads FQDESV (reference sequence). Trimming took 6 bases from V and 3 from J, leaving 8 bases between them. The CDR3 is 13 amino acids.

The chain carries TRBV4-2 and TRBJ2-2; perhaps TRBD2 as D (5 bases). The CDR3 runs 16 residues. Trimming took off 1 base at V and 8 bases at J, with 17 bases between the two ends. Germline CDR1 LGHNA, CDR2 YNFKEQ. CDR3 sequence reads: CASSQGRTLRGGELFF. The CDR3 DNA reads TGTGCCAGCAGCCAAGGGCGTACCCTCCGGGGAGGGGAGCTGTTTTTT.

V usage is TRBV7-2 and J usage is TRBJ2-7; TRBD2 aligns across 11 bases. V shed 6 bases and J 3 bases; nucleotides not matched to a gene: 4. The CDR3 contains 14 residues. Germline CDR1 is SGHTA and CDR2 is FQGNSA. In DNA form, the CDR3 reads TGTGCCAGCAGGGGGGGACTAGCGGACTACGAGCAGTACTTC. Amino acid sequence: CASRGGLADYEQYF.

This chain uses TRBV27 with TRBJ2-5; D possibly corresponds to TRBD2 (6 bases). Judging by the DNA end, TRBJ2-7 fits better; the J call may be wrong. Germline V gene sequence: CDR1 MNHEY, CDR2 SMNVEV (reference sequence). The CDR3 sequence is 15 residues long. The CDR3 DNA sequence: TGTGCCAGCAGTTCGGGACTCCCCCCGGAGTACGAGCAGTACTTC. Protein: CASSSGLPPEYEQYF.

The CDR3 DNA sequence: TGTGCCAGCAGCCAAGAGGGGGGACAGGGGCGAAGTACCGGGGAGCTGTTTTTT. Its translation: CASSQEGGQGRSTGELFF. The V gene is TRBV4-2, the J gene TRBJ2-2; 10 positions agree with TRBD1. CDR3 length: 18 residues. Germline CDR1 and CDR2: LGHNA and YNFKEQ. With 0 bases clipped from V and 5 bases from J, the junction kept 9 bases outside the gene matches.

The chain carries TRBV6-5 and TRBJ2-3; TRBD1 might be the D (6 bases). The CDR3 extends over 15 amino acids. Trimming cost V 6 bases and J 3 bases, with 16 bases left between them. Germline V gene sequence: CDR1 MNHEY, CDR2 SVGAGI. The CDR3 is CASSLTGGLTDTQYF. In nucleotides, the CDR3 is TGTGCCAGCAGCCTGACAGGTGGTTTAACAGATACGCAGTATTTT.

This rearrangement joins TRBV19 to TRBJ2-7, with TRBD2 identical over 8 bases. Looked up from germline, CDR1 is LNHDA and CDR2 is SQIVND (reference sequence). The CDR3 consists of 14 residues. V gave up 2 bases and J gave up 3 bases; unmatched junction bases: 3. This CDR3 reads CASSITLAGYEQYF. In nucleotides, the CDR3 is TGTGCCAGTAGTATAACCCTAGCGGGCTACGAGCAGTACTTC. The full variable domain, completed using reference TRBV19 and TRBJ2-7, is DGGITQSPKYLFRKEGQNVTLSCEQNLNHDAMYWYRQDPGQGLRLIYYSQIVNDFQKGDIAEGYSVSREKKESFPLTVTSAQKNPTAFYLCASSITLAGYEQYFGPGTRLTVT.

The rearrangement joins TRBV4-3 to TRBJ2-1, with 9 bases identical to TRBD2. V gave up 1 base and J gave up 13 bases; unmatched junction bases: 5. The CDR3 has 13 residues. The germline V gene has CDR1 LGHNA and CDR2 YSLEER. This chain's CDR3 is CASSQVSSGAQFF. As DNA, the CDR3 is TGCGCCAGCAGCCAAGTCTCTAGCGGGGCTCAGTTCTTC.

This sequence joins TRBV6-1 and TRBJ2-7, with TRBD1 matching 9 bases. Unmatched junction bases numbered 5, after V lost 9 bases and J lost 2 bases. The V gene's germline CDR1 is MNHNS and CDR2 SASEGT. This CDR3 spans 13 amino acids. The CDR3 loop is CASQTGGPYEQYF. The CDR3 coding sequence is TGTGCCAGTCAGACAGGGGGACCCTACGAGCAGTACTTC.

The V and J genes are TRBV5-1 and TRBJ2-1; the match to TRBD2 covers 8 bases. The V gene's germline CDR1 is SGHRS and CDR2 YFSETQ. The CDR3 length is 15 residues. V gave up 0 bases and J gave up 8 bases; unmatched junction bases: 7. The CDR3 is CASSLVGSGGDEQFF. Here the CDR3 DNA reads TGCGCCAGCAGCTTGGTCGGGAGCGGGGGCGATGAGCAGTTCTTC. The full variable domain, with the rest looked up from reference TRBV5-1 and TRBJ2-1, is KAGVTQTPRYLIKTRGQQVTLSCSPISGHRSVSWYQQTPGQGLQFLFEYFSETQRNKGNFPGRFSGRQFSNSRSEMNVSTLELGDSALYLCASSLVGSGGDEQFFGPGTRLTVL.

The rearrangement links TRBV5-6 to TRBJ1-1; no clear D. The CDR3 contains 14 residues. Trimming took 2 bases from V and 4 from J, leaving 12 bases between them. CDR1 and CDR2 (germline): SGHDT, YYEEEE. CDR3 residues: CASSLEVGPTEAFF. CDR3 bases: TGTGCCAGCAGCTTAGAAGTCGGTCCCACTGAAGCTTTCTTT. The whole variable domain, filled in from reference TRBV5-6 and TRBJ1-1, reads DAGVTQSPTHLIKTRGQQVTLRCSPKSGHDTVSWYQQALGQGPQFIFQYYEEEERQRGNFPDRFSGHQFPNYSSELNVNALLLGDSALYLCASSLEVGPTEAFFGQGTRLTVV.